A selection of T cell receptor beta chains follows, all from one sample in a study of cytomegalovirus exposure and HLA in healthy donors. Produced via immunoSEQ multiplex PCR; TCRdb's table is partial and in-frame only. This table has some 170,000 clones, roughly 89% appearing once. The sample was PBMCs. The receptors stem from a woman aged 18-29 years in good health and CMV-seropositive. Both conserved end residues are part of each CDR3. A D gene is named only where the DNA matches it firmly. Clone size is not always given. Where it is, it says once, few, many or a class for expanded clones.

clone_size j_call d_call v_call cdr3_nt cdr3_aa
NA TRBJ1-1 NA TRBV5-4 TGTGCCAGCAGCCCGGTGGGGGGGCGCGTCACTGAAGCTTTCTTT CASSPVGGRVTEAFF
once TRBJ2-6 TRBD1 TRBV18 TGTGCCAGCTCACGCGTCCGGGACAGCCTTCCCTCTGGGGCCAACGTCCTGACTTTC CASSRVRDSLPSGANVLTF
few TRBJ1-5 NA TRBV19 TGTGCCAGTAGTCCCCGTAATCAGCCCCAGCATTTT CASSPRNQPQHF
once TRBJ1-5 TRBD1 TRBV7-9 TGTGCCAGCAGCTCGACAGGGTACAATCAGCCCCAGCATTTT CASSSTGYNQPQHF
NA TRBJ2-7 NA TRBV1 TGCACCAGCAGCACTCGCGTAGACACCTACGAGCAGTACTTC CTSSTRVDTYEQYF
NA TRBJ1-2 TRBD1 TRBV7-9 TGTGCCAGCAGCGACAGGGGGTCGGGTGATGGCTACACCTTC CASSDRGSGDGYTF
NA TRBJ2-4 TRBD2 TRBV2 TGTGCCAGCCAGTGGACTAGCGGAGAAAACATTCAGTACTTC CASQWTSGENIQYF
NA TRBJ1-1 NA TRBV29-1 TGCAGCGTTGTTCAGAGGTTGAACACTGAAGCTTTCTTT CSVVQRLNTEAFF
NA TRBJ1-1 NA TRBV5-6 TGTGCCAGCAGCTTGTACCGGTACTATAAGAACACTGAAGCTTTCTTT CASSLYRYYKNTEAFF
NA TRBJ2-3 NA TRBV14 TGTGCCAGCAGCATACTGACAGCGCAGTTAACAGATACGCAGTATTTT CASSILTAQLTDTQYF
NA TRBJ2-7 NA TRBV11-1 TGTGCCAGCAGCTTAGTAGAGTTCTACGAGCAGTACTTC CASSLVEFYEQYF